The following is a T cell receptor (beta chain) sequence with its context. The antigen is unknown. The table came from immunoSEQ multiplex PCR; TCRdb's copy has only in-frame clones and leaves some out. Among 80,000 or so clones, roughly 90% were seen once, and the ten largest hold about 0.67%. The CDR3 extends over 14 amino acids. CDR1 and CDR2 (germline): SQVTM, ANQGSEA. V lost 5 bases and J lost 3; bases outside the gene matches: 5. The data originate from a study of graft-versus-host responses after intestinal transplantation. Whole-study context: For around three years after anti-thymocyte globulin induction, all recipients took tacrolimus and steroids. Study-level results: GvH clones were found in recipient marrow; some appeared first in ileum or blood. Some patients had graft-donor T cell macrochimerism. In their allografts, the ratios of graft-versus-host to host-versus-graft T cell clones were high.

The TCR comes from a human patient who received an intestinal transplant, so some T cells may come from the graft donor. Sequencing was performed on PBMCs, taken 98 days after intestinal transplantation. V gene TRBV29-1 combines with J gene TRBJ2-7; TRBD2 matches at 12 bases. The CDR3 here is CSVLTSGSSYEQYF. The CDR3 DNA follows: TGCAGCGTTTTGACTAGCGGGAGCAGCTACGAGCAGTACTTC.